The source of this TCR beta chain is a study of blood T cell repertoires in COVID-19. For the study at large: Specimens from acute and convalescent COVID-19 originated in the United States, Italy and Spain. The analysed material was cDNA or gDNA that came from T cells, B-cell-depleted T cells, or PBMCs.

Researchers sorted participants into cohorts using their self-reported clinical history. The length of the CDR3 is 16 residues. Germline V CDR1 and CDR2: MNHEY, SMNVEV (reference sequence). Deletions cut 6 bases from V and 0 bases from J, with 15 bases between. Original methodology: Amplified reference gene primers provided the basis for estimating nucleated cell counts. Generated by immunoSEQ multiplex PCR, the TCRdb table keeps only in-frame clones and is missing some. D and trimming were read from the DNA, whereas the V and J calls and clone size are those reported in that table. Of 200,000 to 250,000 clones detected, around 90% appear once; the ten largest clones hold about 15%.

This TCR was sampled from a woman in her forties or fifties with acute COVID-19. The sample was PBMCs or T cells enriched from blood (not recorded which). This chain uses TRBV27 with TRBJ2-4, with a possible D match to TRBD2 (6 bases). CDR3 sequence: CASSTRELQAKNIQYF. CDR3 coding DNA: TGTGCCAGCAGCACTCGGGAGCTTCAAGCCAAAAACATTCAGTACTTC.